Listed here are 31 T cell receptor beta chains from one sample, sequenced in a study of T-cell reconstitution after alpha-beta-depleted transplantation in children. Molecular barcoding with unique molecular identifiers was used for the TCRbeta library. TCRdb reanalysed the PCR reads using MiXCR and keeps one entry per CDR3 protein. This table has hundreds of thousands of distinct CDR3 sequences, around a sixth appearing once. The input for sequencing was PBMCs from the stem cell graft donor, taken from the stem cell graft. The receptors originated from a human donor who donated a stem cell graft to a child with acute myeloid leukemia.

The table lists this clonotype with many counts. In nucleotides, the CDR3 is TGTGCCAGCAGCCGACAGCTAGGGGACACCATATATTTT. This codes for CASSRQLGDTIYF. The V and J genes are TRBV9 and TRBJ1-3, with D possibly TRBD1 on 5 matching bases. This CDR3 is 13 amino acids long. V lost 4 bases to trimming and J lost 8 bases, with 13 bases between them. CDR1 SGDLS and CDR2 YYNGEE come from the germline V gene.

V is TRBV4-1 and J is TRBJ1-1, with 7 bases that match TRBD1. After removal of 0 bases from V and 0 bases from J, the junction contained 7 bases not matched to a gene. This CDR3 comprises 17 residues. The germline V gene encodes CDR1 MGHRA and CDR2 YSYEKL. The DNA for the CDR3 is TGCGCCAGCAGCCAAGAGACAGGGTATGTCTTGAACACTGAAGCTTTCTTT. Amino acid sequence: CASSQETGYVLNTEAFF.

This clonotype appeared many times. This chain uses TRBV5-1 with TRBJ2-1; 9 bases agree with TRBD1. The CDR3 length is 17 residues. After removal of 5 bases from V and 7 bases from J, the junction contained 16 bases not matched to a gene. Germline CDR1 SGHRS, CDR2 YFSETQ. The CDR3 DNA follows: TGCGCCAGCAGTCCTCTGGGGATCGACAGGGGGATAAATGAGCAGTTCTTC. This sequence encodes CASSPLGIDRGINEQFF.

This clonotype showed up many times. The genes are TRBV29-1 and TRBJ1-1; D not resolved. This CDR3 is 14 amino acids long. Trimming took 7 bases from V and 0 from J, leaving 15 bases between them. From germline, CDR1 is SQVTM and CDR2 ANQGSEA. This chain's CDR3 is CSANEGDMNTEAFF. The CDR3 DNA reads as TGCAGCGCCAATGAGGGCGACATGAACACTGAAGCTTTCTTT.

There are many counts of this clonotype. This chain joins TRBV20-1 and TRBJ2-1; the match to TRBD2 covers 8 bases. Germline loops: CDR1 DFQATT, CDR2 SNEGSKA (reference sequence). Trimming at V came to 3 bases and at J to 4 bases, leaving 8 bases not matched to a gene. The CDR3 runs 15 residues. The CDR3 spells CSASSGTRGYNEQFF. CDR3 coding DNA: TGCAGTGCTAGCTCCGGGACTAGAGGGTACAATGAGCAGTTCTTC.

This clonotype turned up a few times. The CDR3 nucleotides read TGTGCCAGCAGTCCCGGGAGTTCCCAAGAGACCCAGTACTTC. Residues: CASSPGSSQETQYF. V is TRBV7-7 and J is TRBJ2-5; possible D gene TRBD2, 6 bases. The CDR3 length is 14 residues. Looked up from germline, CDR1 is SSHAT and CDR2 is FNYEAQ (reference sequence). Trimming shortened V by 6 bases and J by 1 base, and 12 bases separated the two germline ends.

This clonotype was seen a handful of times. CDR3 sequence: CASSSVGLSTDTQYF. The CDR3 DNA reads TGTGCCAGCAGTTCCGTAGGACTGAGCACAGATACGCAGTATTTT. This sequence joins TRBV6-5 and TRBJ2-3; D might be TRBD2 (5 bases). This CDR3 comprises 15 residues. V gave up 4 bases and J gave up 0 bases, with 11 bases separating them. From germline, CDR1 is MNHEY and CDR2 SVGAGI.

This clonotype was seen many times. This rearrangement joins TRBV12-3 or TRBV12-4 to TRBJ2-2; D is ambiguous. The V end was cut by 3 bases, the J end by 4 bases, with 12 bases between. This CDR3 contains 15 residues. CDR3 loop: CASSLGKDITGELFF. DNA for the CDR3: TGTGCCAGCAGTTTGGGCAAGGATATCACCGGGGAGCTGTTTTTT.

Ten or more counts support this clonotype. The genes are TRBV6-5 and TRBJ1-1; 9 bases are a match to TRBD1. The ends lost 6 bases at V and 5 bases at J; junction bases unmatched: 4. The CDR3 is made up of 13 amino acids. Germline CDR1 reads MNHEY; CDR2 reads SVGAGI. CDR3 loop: CASRGDRETEAFF. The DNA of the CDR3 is TGTGCCAGCAGGGGGGACAGGGAAACTGAAGCTTTCTTT.

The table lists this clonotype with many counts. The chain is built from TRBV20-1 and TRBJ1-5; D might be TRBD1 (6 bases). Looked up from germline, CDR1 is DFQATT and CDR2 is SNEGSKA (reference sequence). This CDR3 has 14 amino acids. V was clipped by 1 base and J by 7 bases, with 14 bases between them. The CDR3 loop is CSARAGGGGQPQHF. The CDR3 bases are TGCAGTGCTAGAGCCGGAGGGGGGGGGCAGCCCCAGCATTTT.

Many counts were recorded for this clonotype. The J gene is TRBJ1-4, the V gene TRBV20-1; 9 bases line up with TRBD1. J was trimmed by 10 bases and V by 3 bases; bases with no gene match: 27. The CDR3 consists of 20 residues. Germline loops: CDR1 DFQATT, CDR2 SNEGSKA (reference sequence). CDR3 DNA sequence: TGCAGTGCTAGGGTTCCACAAGGACAGGGGAAGTTTGAGGTTTTGGGAAAACTGTTTTTT. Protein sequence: CSARVPQGQGKFEVLGKLFF.

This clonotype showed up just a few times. In DNA form, the CDR3 reads TGCGCCAGCAGCGGGGGACAGAACACAGATACGCAGTATTTT. It is translated as CASSGGQNTDTQYF. This chain uses TRBV5-1 with TRBJ2-3; TRBD1 agrees at 7 bases. This CDR3 region has 14 residues. Germline trimming cut 4 bases from V and 2 bases from J; bases unmatched to any gene: 4. CDR1 and CDR2 (germline): SGHRS, YFSETQ.

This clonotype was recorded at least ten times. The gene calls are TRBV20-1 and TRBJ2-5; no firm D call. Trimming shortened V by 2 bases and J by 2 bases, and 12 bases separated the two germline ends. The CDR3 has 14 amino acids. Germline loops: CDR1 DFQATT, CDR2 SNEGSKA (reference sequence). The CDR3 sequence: CSARIQAVQETQYF. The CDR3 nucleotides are TGCAGTGCTAGAATTCAAGCAGTACAAGAGACCCAGTACTTC.

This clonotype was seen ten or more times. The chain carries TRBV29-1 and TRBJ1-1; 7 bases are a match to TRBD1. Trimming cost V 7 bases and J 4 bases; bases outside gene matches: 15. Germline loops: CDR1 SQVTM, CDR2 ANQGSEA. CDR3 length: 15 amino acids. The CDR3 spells CSAHPMTGRFTEAFF. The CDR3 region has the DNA TGCAGCGCCCACCCAATGACAGGGAGGTTCACTGAAGCTTTCTTT.

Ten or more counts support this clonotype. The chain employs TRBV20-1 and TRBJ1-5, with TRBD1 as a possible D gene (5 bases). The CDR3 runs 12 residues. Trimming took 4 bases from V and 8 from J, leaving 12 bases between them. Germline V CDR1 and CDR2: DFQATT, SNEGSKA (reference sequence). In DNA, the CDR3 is TGCAGTGCTACTGGTGGAGGGGAGCCCCAGCATTTT. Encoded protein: CSATGGGEPQHF.

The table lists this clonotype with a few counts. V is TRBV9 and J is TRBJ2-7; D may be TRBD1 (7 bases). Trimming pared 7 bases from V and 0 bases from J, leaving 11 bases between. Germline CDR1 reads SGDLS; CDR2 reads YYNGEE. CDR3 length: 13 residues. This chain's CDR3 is CASGGTDSYEQYF. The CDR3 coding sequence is TGTGCCAGCGGGGGGACAGACTCCTACGAGCAGTACTTC.

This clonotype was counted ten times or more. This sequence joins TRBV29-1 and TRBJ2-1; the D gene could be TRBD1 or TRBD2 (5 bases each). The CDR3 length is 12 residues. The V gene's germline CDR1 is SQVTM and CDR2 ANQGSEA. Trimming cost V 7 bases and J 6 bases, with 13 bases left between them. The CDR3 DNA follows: TGCAGCGACCGGAGAGGGGCCAATGAGCAGTTCTTC. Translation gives CSDRRGANEQFF.

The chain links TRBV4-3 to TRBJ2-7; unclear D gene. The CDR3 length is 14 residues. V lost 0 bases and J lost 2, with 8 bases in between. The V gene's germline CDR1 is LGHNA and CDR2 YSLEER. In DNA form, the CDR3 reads TGCGCCAGCAGCCAAGACGCCAGAACCTACGAGCAGTACTTC. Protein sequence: CASSQDARTYEQYF.

CDR3 bases: TGCAGTGCCCTACGGGACATGGAATTTTCACCCCTCCACTTT. This codes for CSALRDMEFSPLHF. The gene calls are TRBV20-1 and TRBJ1-6; possible D gene TRBD1, 6 bases. The CDR3 is 14 residues long. V shed 6 bases and J shed 9 bases, with 18 bases lying between them. Germline CDR1 is DFQATT and CDR2 is SNEGSKA (reference sequence).

CDR3 residues: CASSLSGHEQYF. The CDR3 nucleotides are TGTGCCAGCAGCTTATCAGGTCACGAGCAGTACTTC. The V gene is TRBV7-9, the J gene TRBJ2-7; D unresolved. The germline CDR1 and CDR2 sequences are SEHNR and FQNEAQ (reference sequence). Trimming pared 2 bases from V and 5 bases from J, leaving 7 bases between. The CDR3 is 12 residues long.

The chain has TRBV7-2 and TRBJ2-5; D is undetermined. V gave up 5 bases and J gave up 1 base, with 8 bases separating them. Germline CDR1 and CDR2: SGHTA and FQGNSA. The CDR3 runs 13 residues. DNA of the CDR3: TGTGCCAGCAGCGCAAGCGCCCAAGAGACCCAGTACTTC. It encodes CASSASAQETQYF. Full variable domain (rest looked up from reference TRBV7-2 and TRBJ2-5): GAGVSQSPSNKVTEKGKDVELRCDPISGHTALYWYRQSLGQGLEFLIYFQGNSAPDKSGLPSDRFSAERTGGSVSTLTIQRTQQEDSAVYLCASSASAQETQYFGPGTRLLVL.

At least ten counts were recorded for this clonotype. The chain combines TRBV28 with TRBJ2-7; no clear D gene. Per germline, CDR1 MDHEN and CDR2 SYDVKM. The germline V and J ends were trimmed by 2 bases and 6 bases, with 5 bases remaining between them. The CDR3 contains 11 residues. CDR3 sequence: CASSLGSEQYV. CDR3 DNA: TGTGCCAGCAGTTTAGGCTCCGAGCAGTACGTC.

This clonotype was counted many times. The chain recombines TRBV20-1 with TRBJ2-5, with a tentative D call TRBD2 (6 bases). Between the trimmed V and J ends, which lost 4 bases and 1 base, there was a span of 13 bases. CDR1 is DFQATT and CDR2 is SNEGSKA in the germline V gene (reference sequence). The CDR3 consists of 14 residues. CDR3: CSAIETSPQETQYF. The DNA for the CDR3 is TGCAGTGCTATCGAGACTAGTCCCCAAGAGACCCAGTACTTC.

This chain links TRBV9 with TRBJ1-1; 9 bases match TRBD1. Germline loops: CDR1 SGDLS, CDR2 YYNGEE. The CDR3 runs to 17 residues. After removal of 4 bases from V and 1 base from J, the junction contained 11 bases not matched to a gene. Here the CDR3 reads CASSLPSTGGRNTEAFF. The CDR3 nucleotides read TGTGCCAGCAGCTTGCCCTCGACAGGGGGGCGGAACACTGAAGCTTTCTTT.

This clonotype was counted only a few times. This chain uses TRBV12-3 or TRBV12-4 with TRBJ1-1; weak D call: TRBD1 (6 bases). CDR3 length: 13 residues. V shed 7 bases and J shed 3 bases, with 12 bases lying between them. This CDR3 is CASTTTGYTEAFF. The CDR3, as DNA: TGTGCCAGCACCACGACAGGTTACACTGAAGCTTTCTTT.

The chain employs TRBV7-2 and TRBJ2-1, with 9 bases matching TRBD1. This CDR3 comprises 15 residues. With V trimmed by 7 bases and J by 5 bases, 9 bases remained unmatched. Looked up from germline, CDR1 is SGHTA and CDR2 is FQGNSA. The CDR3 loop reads CASTPGTGNHNEQFF. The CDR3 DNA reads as TGTGCCAGCACCCCCGGGACAGGGAACCACAATGAGCAGTTCTTC. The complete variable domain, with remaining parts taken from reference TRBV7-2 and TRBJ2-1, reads GAGVSQSPSNKVTEKGKDVELRCDPISGHTALYWYRQSLGQGLEFLIYFQGNSAPDKSGLPSDRFSAERTGGSVSTLTIQRTQQEDSAVYLCASTPGTGNHNEQFFGPGTRLTVL.

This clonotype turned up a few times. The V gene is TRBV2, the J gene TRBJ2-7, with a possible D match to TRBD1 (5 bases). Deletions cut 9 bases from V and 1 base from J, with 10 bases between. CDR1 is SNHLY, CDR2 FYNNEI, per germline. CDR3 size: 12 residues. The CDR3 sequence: CASAGHSYEQYF. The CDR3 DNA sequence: TGTGCCAGTGCAGGGCATTCCTACGAGCAGTACTTC.

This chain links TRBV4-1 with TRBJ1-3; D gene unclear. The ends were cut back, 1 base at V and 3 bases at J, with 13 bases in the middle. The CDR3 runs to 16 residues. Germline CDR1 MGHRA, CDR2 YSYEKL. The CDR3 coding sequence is TGCGCCAGCAGCCAAGTTTTTCAGATACTTGGAAACACCATATATTTT. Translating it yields CASSQVFQILGNTIYF.

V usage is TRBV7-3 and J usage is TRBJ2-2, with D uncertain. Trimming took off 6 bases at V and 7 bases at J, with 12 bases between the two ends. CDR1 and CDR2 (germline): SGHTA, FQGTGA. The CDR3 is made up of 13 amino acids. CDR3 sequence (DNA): TGTGCCAGCAGTTCCATGGTGGGCGGGGAGCTGTTTTTT. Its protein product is CASSSMVGGELFF.

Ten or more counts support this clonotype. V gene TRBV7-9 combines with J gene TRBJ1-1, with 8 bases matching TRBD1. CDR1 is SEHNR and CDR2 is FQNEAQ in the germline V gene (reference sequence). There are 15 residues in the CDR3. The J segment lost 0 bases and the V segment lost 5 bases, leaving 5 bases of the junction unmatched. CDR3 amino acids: CASSRQTGVNTEAFF. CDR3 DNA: TGTGCCAGCAGCCGACAGACAGGGGTGAACACTGAAGCTTTCTTT.

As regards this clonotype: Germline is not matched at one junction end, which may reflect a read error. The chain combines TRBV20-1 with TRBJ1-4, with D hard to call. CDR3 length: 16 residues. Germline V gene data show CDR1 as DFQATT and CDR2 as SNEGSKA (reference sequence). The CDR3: CSARAWTVATNENLFF. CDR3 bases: TGCAGTGCTAGAGCTTGGACCGTCGCAACTAATGAAAATCTGTTTTTT.